The rows below give T cell receptor beta chains drawn from one sample of a study of OX40 agonist ivuxolimab in advanced cancers. Sequencing was performed with immunoSEQ multiplex PCR; in TCRdb, only in-frame clones are kept and a portion is missing. The table lists some 41,000 clones, around 84% of them singletons. Here the sequenced sample was CD4+ or CD8+ T cells sorted from blood, taken in a trial of the OX40 agonist ivuxolimab. These receptors were obtained from an adult with an advanced solid tumor such as melanoma, head and neck, liver or kidney cancer. Each CDR3 is given without its conserved first and last residue.

TRBJ1-3 | TRBV27 | 12 | ASSLGPGRNTIY
TRBJ2-1 | TRBV7-9 | 9 | ASSPGDEQF
TRBJ2-7 | TRBV7-6 | 13 | ASSLGGGGSYEQY
TRBJ1-1 | TRBV7-2 | 15 | ASSLRPSSVLNTEAF
TRBJ1-2 | TRBV5-5 | 10 | ASSHVPYGYT
TRBJ2-1 | TRBV4-1 | 13 | ASSQGTNGVGEQF
TRBJ2-5 | TRBV5-1 | 13 | ASAPAFGQQETQY
TRBJ1-1 | TRBV5-6 | 12 | ASSRLTGNTEAF
TRBJ1-5 | TRBV30 | 13 | AWSFGTGANQPQH
TRBJ2-7 | TRBV7-8 | 12 | ASSFRGRVYEQY
TRBJ2-2 | TRBV21-1 | 16 | ASSKVPITGGYTGELF
TRBJ2-3 | TRBV29-1 | 13 | SVEGQGASTDTQY
TRBJ1-1 | TRBV6-1 | 10 | ASSEGRTEAF
TRBJ2-3 | TRBV9 | 15 | ASSAGAGTGPQDTQY
TRBJ1-1 | TRBV27 | 12 | ASSFGGENTEAF
TRBJ1-1 | TRBV4-2 | 10 | ASSQGRLEAF
TRBJ1-1 | TRBV2 | 14 | ASSQVSGKMNTEAF
TRBJ1-5 | TRBV27 | 11 | ASGTYSNQPQH
TRBJ1-1 | TRBV27 | 11 | ASKLGQSTEAF
TRBJ2-7 | TRBV27 | 14 | ASSHNRETYNYEQY
TRBJ1-1 | TRBV9 | 10 | ASSVVETEAF
TRBJ2-1 | TRBV7-9 | 12 | ASSLASVPDEQF
TRBJ1-1 | TRBV5-1 | 13 | ASSYPSEGHTEAF
TRBJ2-1 | TRBV6-6 | 10 | ASSYTSNEQF
TRBJ2-1 | TRBV19 | 13 | ASTRGRAPYNEQF
TRBJ2-5 | TRBV19 | 13 | ASSMGTGGFETQY
TRBJ2-3 | TRBV25-1 | 15 | ASSETGLGGRTDTQY
TRBJ2-7 | TRBV4-2 | 12 | ASSFSGSINEQY
. | TRBV27 | 10 | ASSLGGDEQY
TRBJ2-3 | TRBV21-1 | 14 | ASSKRGTGSPDTQY
TRBJ2-1 | TRBV19 | 15 | ASSIPGLVGTYNEQF
TRBJ2-6 | TRBV5-4 | 16 | ASSPDGGEGSGANVLT
TRBJ1-2 | TRBV6-6 | 11 | ASSYDRGGGYT
TRBJ2-5 | TRBV7-9 | 12 | ATRTTGLAREQY
TRBJ2-1 | TRBV9 | 13 | ASSAGHREYNEQF
TRBJ2-7 | TRBV11-2 | 13 | ASSLSLGQGYEQY
TRBJ1-2 | TRBV6-1 | 10 | ASSEGYGIYT
TRBJ1-2 | TRBV10-3 | 18 | AISELGGPPLPSWDDGYT
TRBJ2-3 | TRBV11-3 | 13 | ASSSTGRSTDTQY
TRBJ1-1 | TRBV19 | 12 | ASSISQGFTEAF
TRBJ2-7 | TRBV6-5 | 9 | ASTGGSEQY